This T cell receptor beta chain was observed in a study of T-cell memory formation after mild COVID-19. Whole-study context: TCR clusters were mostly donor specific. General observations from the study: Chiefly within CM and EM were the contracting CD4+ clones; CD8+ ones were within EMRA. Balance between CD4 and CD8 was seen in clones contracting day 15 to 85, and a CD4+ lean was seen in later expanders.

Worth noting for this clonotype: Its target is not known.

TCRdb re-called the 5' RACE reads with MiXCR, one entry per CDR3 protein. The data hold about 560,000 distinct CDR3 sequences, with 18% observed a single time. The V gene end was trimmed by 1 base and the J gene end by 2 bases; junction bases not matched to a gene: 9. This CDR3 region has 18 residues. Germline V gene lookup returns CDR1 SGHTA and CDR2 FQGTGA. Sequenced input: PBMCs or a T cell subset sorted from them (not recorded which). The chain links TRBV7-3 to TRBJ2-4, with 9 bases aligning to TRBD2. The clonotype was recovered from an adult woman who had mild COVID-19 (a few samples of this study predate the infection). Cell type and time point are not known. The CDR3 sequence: CASSLRSDLAGPKNIQYF. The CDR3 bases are TGTGCCAGCAGCTTAAGGAGTGACCTAGCGGGGCCCAAAAACATTCAGTACTTC.